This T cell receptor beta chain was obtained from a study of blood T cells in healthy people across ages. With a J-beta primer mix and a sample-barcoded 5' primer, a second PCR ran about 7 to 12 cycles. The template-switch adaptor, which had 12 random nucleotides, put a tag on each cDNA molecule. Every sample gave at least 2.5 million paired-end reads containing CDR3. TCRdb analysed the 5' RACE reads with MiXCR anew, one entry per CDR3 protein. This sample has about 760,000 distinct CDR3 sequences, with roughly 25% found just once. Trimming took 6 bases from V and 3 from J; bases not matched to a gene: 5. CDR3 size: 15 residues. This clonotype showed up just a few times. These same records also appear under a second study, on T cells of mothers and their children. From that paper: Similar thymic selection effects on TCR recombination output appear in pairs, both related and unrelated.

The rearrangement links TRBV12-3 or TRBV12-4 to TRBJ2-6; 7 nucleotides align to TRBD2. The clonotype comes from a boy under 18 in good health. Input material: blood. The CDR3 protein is CASSQAGLGANVLTF. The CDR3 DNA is TGTGCCAGCAGCCAAGCGGGACTTGGGGCCAACGTCCTGACTTTC.